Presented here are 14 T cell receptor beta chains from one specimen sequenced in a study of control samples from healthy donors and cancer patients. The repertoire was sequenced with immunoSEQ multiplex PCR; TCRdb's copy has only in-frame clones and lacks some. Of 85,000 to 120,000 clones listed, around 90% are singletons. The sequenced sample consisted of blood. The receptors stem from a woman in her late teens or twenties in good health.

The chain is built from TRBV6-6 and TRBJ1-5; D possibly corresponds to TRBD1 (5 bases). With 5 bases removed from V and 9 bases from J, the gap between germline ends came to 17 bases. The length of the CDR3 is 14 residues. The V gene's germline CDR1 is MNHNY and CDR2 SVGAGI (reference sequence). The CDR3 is CASSRTGGGGPQHF. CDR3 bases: TGTGCCAGCAGTAGAACGGGGGGTGGAGGGCCCCAGCATTTT.

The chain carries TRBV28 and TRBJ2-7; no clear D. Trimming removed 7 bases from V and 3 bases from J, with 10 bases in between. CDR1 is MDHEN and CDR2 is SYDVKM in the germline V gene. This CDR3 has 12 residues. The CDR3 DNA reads TGTGCCAGCACTAAAAGTTTCTACGAGCAGTACTTC. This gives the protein CASTKSFYEQYF.

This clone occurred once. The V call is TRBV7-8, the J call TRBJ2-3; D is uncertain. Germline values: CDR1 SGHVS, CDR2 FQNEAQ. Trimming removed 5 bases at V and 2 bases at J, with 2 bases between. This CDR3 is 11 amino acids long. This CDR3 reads CASSHTDTQYF. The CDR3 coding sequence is TGTGCCAGCAGCCACACAGATACGCAGTATTTT. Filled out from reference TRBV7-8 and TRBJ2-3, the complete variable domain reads GAGVSQSPRYKVAKRGQDVALRCDPISGHVSLFWYQQALGQGPEFLTYFQNEAQLDKSGLPSDRFFAERPEGSVSTLKIQRTQQEDSAVYLCASSHTDTQYFGPGTRLTVL.

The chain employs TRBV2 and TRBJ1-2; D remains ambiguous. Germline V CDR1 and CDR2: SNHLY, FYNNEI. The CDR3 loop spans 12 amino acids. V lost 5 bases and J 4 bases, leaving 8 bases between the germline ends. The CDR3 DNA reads TGTGCCAGCAGTCGGCAGCGCTATGGCTACACCTTC. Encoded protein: CASSRQRYGYTF.

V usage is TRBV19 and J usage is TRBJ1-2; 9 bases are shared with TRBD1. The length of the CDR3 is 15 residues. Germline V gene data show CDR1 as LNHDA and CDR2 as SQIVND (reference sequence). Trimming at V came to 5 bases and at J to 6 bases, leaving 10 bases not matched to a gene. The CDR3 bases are TGTGCCAGTAGTCGGTCAGGGACAGGGTTGGATGGCTACACCTTC. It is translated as CASSRSGTGLDGYTF. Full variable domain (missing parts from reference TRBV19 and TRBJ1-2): DGGITQSPKYLFRKEGQNVTLSCEQNLNHDAMYWYRQDPGQGLRLIYYSQIVNDFQKGDIAEGYSVSREKKESFPLTVTSAQKNPTAFYLCASSRSGTGLDGYTFGSGTRLTVV.

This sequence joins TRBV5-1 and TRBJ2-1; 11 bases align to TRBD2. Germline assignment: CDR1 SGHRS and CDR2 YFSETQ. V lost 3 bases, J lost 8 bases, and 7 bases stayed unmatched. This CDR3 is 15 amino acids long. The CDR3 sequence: CASSSYSGGADEQFF. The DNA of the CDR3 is TGCGCCAGCAGCTCCTATAGCGGGGGGGCGGATGAGCAGTTCTTC. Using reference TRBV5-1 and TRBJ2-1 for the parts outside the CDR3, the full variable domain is KAGVTQTPRYLIKTRGQQVTLSCSPISGHRSVSWYQQTPGQGLQFLFEYFSETQRNKGNFPGRFSGRQFSNSRSEMNVSTLELGDSALYLCASSSYSGGADEQFFGPGTRLTVL.

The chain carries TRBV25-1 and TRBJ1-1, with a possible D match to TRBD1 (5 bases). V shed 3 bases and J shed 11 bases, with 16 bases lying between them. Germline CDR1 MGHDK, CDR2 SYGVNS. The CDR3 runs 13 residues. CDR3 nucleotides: TGTGCCAGCAGTGAGGCGGGGACTTTTGTTGCTTTCTTT. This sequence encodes CASSEAGTFVAFF.

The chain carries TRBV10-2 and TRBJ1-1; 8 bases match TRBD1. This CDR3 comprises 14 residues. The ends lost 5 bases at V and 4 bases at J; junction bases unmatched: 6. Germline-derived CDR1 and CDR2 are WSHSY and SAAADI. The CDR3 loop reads CASSSTGDPTEAFF. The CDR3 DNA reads TGCGCCAGCAGTTCGACAGGGGACCCCACTGAAGCTTTCTTT.

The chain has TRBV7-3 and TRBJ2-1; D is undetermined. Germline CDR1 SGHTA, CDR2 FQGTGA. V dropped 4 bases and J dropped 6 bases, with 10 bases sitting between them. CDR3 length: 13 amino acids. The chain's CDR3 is CASSSQLPNEQFF. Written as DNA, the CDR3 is TGTGCCAGCAGCTCGCAATTGCCCAATGAGCAGTTCTTC.

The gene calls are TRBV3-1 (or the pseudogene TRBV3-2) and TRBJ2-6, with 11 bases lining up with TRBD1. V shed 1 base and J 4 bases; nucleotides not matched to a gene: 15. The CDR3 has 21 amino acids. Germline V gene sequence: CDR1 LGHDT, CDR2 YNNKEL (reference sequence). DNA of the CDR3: TGTGCCAGCAGCCAAGTAACCGGACAGGGGGCGCGTCGTTGGGGGGCCAACGTCCTGACTTTC. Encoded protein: CASSQVTGQGARRWGANVLTF.

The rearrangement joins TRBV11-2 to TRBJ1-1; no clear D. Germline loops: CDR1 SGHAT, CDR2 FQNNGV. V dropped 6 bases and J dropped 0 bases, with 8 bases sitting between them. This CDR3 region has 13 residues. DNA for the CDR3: TGTGCCAGCAGGCTACAGCTGAACACTGAAGCTTTCTTT. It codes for CASRLQLNTEAFF. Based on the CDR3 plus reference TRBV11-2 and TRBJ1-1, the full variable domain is EAGVAQSPRYKIIEKRQSVAFWCNPISGHATLYWYQQILGQGPKLLIQFQNNGVVDDSQLPKDRFSAERLKGVDSTLKIQPAKLEDSAVYLCASRLQLNTEAFFGQGTRLTVV.

CDR3 sequence (DNA): TGTGCCAGCAGCTACCAGTCGTCCAGGGTGGTCACTGAAGCTTTCTTT. It is translated as CASSYQSSRVVTEAFF. The V and J genes are TRBV7-2 and TRBJ1-1; TRBD1 is a possible D gene (5 bases). The V end lost 4 bases, the J end lost 4 bases, and 19 bases lay between the germline ends. The CDR3 consists of 16 residues. The germline V gene encodes CDR1 SGHTA and CDR2 FQGNSA.

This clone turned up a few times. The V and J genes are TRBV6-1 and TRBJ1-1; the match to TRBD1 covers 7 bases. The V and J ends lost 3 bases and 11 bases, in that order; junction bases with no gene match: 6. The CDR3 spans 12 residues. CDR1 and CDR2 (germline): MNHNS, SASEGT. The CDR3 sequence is CASSDKGGRAFF. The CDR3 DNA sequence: TGTGCCAGCAGTGACAAAGGGGGCAGGGCTTTCTTT.

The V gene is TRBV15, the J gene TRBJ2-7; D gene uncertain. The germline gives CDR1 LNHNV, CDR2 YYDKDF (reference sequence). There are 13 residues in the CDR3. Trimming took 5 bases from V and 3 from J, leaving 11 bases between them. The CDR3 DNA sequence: TGTGCCACCAGCCGAACGACGGGCTACGAGCAGTACTTC. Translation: CATSRTTGYEQYF.